This entry concerns a single TCR beta chain. Antigen specificity is unknown. The data derive from a study of cytomegalovirus exposure and HLA in healthy donors. Study-level results: Common viral pathogens seemed to be connected with several of the most significant clusters, according to a later analysis.

V gave up 6 bases and J gave up 2 bases; unmatched junction bases: 7. The CDR3 is made up of 15 amino acids. Germline values: CDR1 MNHEY, CDR2 SVGAGI. PCR primers comprised 60 Vbeta and 13 Jbeta primers. Here immunoSEQ multiplex PCR was the method, and the copy in TCRdb shows in-frame clones only, minus some. Recorded here are around 46,000 clones; the top ten clones represent under 1.4%. This TCR came from a woman in her thirties or forties in good health and CMV-seronegative. Sequences were obtained from PBMCs. The chain couples TRBV6-5 to TRBJ2-5, with 9 positions matching TRBD1. CDR3 nucleotides: TGTGCCAGCAGCCACGTGGACAGGGGTCAAGAGACCCAGTACTTC. It encodes CASSHVDRGQETQYF.